The source of this T cell receptor beta chain is a study of cytomegalovirus exposure and HLA in healthy donors. Overall study findings and caveats: A later analysis reportedly found that, within productive TCRs, an Asian-associated ancestry cluster had fewer N-insertions than the mean observed across the roughly 700 donors.

A note on this clone: What it binds is not known.

With 60 Vbeta and 13 Jbeta primers, the PCR was carried out. The repertoire was sequenced with immunoSEQ multiplex PCR; TCRdb's copy has only in-frame clones and lacks some. The sample has under 150,000 clones, approximately 87% seen once; the top ten hold less than 2%. Deletions cut 1 base from V and 4 bases from J, with 6 bases between. Germline V CDR1 and CDR2: SGHKS, YYEKEE (reference sequence). The CDR3 covers 12 residues. The TCR sequence derives from a man in his forties or fifties in good health and CMV-seronegative. The material sequenced was PBMCs. This chain joins TRBV5-5 and TRBJ2-7; no clear D. The CDR3: CASSLLGYEQYF. The CDR3 region has the DNA TGTGCCAGCAGCTTGCTAGGATACGAGCAGTACTTC. Full variable domain (remainder filled in from reference TRBV5-5 and TRBJ2-7): DAGVTQSPTHLIKTRGQQVTLRCSPISGHKSVSWYQQVLGQGPQFIFQYYEKEERGRGNFPDRFSARQFPNYSSELNVNALLLGDSALYLCASSLLGYEQYFGPGTRLTVT.